Shown below are 32 T cell receptor beta chains from a single sample sequenced in a study of regulatory T cells in long-lasting Graves disease. Researchers made TCR beta libraries by using iRepertoire HTBI primers and running Arm-PCR on CDR3 regions. TCRdb re-called the multiplex PCR reads through MiXCR, storing one row per CDR3 protein. The table shows 300,000 to 400,000 distinct CDR3 sequences, with 15% to 20% occurring only once. Time point of the sample: newly diagnosed GD, antithyroid drugs for less than 3 months. PBMC RNA served as the TCR library source. The sequences come from peripheral blood mononuclear cells (PBMCs), collected at new diagnosis, from a patient treated with antithyroid drugs. The receptors derive from a female donor with Graves disease.

This clonotype was seen at least ten times. This chain uses TRBV24-1 with TRBJ2-2; the match to TRBD2 covers 14 bases. Germline values: CDR1 KGHDR, CDR2 SFDVKD. CDR3 length equals 16 residues. Losses at the gene ends were 2 bases for V and 6 bases for J; bases not matched to a gene: 1. The CDR3 is CATSDSGLAGAGELFF. DNA for the CDR3: TGTGCCACCAGTGATTCGGGACTAGCGGGAGCCGGGGAGCTGTTTTTT.

This clonotype was counted at least ten times. The rearrangement joins TRBV20-1 to TRBJ1-5; no clear D. Deletions cut 6 bases from V and 4 bases from J, with 16 bases between. Per germline, CDR1 DFQATT and CDR2 SNEGSKA (reference sequence). CDR3 length: 14 residues. CDR3 sequence reads: CSARIGDHNQPQHF. DNA of the CDR3: TGCAGTGCCCGGATCGGAGATCATAATCAGCCCCAGCATTTT.

This clonotype was detected many times. The chain links TRBV5-1 to TRBJ2-7; D remains unclear. The CDR3 has 13 amino acids. Trimming stripped 5 bases from V and 3 bases from J, with 12 bases between. Germline assignment: CDR1 SGHRS and CDR2 YFSETQ. CDR3 residues: CASRSSTRYEQYF. The CDR3 bases are TGCGCCAGCAGGTCGTCAACCCGCTACGAGCAGTACTTC.

V usage is TRBV28 and J usage is TRBJ2-1; D tentatively fits TRBD1 or TRBD2 (5 bases each). This CDR3 region has 16 residues. From germline, CDR1 is MDHEN and CDR2 SYDVKM. The V end was cut by 4 bases, the J end by 9 bases, with 22 bases between. In nucleotides, the CDR3 is TGTGCCAGCAGTTCGCCAGGTACGGGGCGCAGCCCTGAGCAGTTCTTC. This sequence encodes CASSSPGTGRSPEQFF.

This chain connects TRBV9 to TRBJ2-3; the match to TRBD2 covers 8 bases. The CDR3 contains 16 residues. Germline V lookup: CDR1 SGDLS, CDR2 YYNGEE. J lost 1 base, V lost 7 bases, and 11 bases had no gene match. The CDR3 protein is CASHGGAGGGTDTQYF. DNA for the CDR3: TGTGCCAGCCACGGAGGGGCGGGAGGTGGCACAGATACGCAGTATTTT. Supplemented by reference TRBV9 and TRBJ2-3, the full variable domain reads DSGVTQTPKHLITATGQRVTLRCSPRSGDLSVYWYQQSLDQGLQFLIQYYNGEERAKGNILERFSAQQFPDLHSELNLSSLELGDSALYFCASHGGAGGGTDTQYFGPGTRLTVL.

In this sample, this clonotype turned up many times. The chain couples TRBV29-1 to TRBJ1-1; no clear D gene. Germline-derived CDR1 and CDR2 are SQVTM and ANQGSEA. V was pared by 2 bases and J by 6 bases, with 10 bases between. The CDR3 has 12 amino acids. CDR3 residues: CSVEIRRAEAFF. The CDR3 nucleotides are TGCAGCGTTGAAATCCGACGGGCTGAAGCTTTCTTT. Supplemented by reference TRBV29-1 and TRBJ1-1, the full variable domain reads SAVISQKPSRDICQRGTSLTIQCQVDSQVTMMFWYRQQPGQSLTLIATANQGSEATYESGFVIDKFPISRPNLTFSTLTVSNMSPEDSSIYLCSVEIRRAEAFFGQGTRLTVV.

This chain uses TRBV7-9 with TRBJ2-3, with 8 bases fitting TRBD1. V lost 4 bases to trimming and J lost 2 bases; unmatched junction nucleotides: 5. The CDR3 runs to 15 residues. Germline loops: CDR1 SEHNR, CDR2 FQNEAQ (reference sequence). As DNA, the CDR3 is TGTGCCAGCAGCTCCGGGACAGGCGACACAGATACGCAGTATTTT. Amino acids: CASSSGTGDTDTQYF.

This clonotype was observed a handful of times. J is TRBJ2-5 and V is TRBV30; no firm D call. The V gene's germline CDR1 is GTSNPN and CDR2 SVGIG (reference sequence). With 0 bases removed from V and 5 bases from J, the gap between germline ends came to 4 bases. The CDR3 loop spans 11 amino acids. The CDR3, as DNA: TGTGCCTGGAGTGTGAGGGAGACCCAGTACTTC. Residues: CAWSVRETQYF. Complete variable domain (other parts from reference TRBV30 and TRBJ2-5): SQTIHQWPATLVQPVGSPLSLECTVEGTSNPNLYWYRQAAGRGLQLLFYSVGIGQISSEVPQNLSASRPQDRQFILSSKKLLLSDSGFYLCAWSVRETQYFGPGTRLLVL.

The V call is TRBV3-1, the J call TRBJ2-5; D is perhaps TRBD1 (5 bases). The J call is doubtful: the DNA matches TRBJ2-1 better. The CDR3 contains 14 residues. Germline values: CDR1 LGHDT, CDR2 YNNKEL (reference sequence). The CDR3 protein is CASSQIDSISEQFF. CDR3 in DNA: TGTGCCAGCAGCCAAATTGACAGCATCAGTGAGCAGTTCTTC.

This clonotype was recorded only once. Only one base separates this from a far larger clonotype, so it likely reflects a read error. This chain uses TRBV11-2 with TRBJ2-1; D perhaps matches TRBD1 (6 bases). The J call may be faulty, since TRBJ2-5 better matches the DNA end. Germline V lookup: CDR1 SGHAT, CDR2 FQNNGV. The CDR3 loop spans 15 amino acids. DNA of the CDR3: TGTGCCAGCAGCTCATCCGGGACACGGCGCGAGACCCAGTACTTC. Protein product: CASSSSGTRRETQYF.

The chain employs TRBV3-1 and TRBJ1-5; D remains ambiguous. Germline assignment: CDR1 LGHDT and CDR2 YNNKEL (reference sequence). The ends were cut back, 1 base at V and 3 bases at J, with 10 bases in the middle. CDR3 length equals 15 residues. CDR3 in amino acids: CASSQGPGINQPQHF. The DNA for the CDR3 is TGTGCCAGCAGCCAAGGTCCAGGTATCAATCAGCCCCAGCATTTT.

This clonotype was detected many times. The chain links TRBV5-1 to TRBJ1-2; D unresolved. The CDR3 has 15 residues. The ends were cut back, 1 base at V and 8 bases at J, with 18 bases in the middle. Germline values: CDR1 SGHRS, CDR2 YFSETQ. The chain's CDR3 is CASSLIGPGTAGYTF. The DNA of the CDR3 is TGCGCCAGCAGCTTGATCGGCCCCGGCACAGCGGGCTACACCTTC.

This clonotype was counted ten times or more. The chain combines TRBV11-2 with TRBJ2-5, with 9 bases that match TRBD1. Germline values: CDR1 SGHAT, CDR2 FQNNGV. CDR3 length: 15 residues. J was trimmed by 5 bases and V by 3 bases; bases with no gene match: 7. CDR3 amino acids: CASSLVTGGRETQYF. The CDR3 DNA reads as TGTGCCAGCAGCTTGGTTACAGGGGGCAGGGAGACCCAGTACTTC.

J is TRBJ1-2 and V is TRBV19; tentatively, D is TRBD1 (6 bases). CDR1 is LNHDA, CDR2 SQIVND, per germline (reference sequence). This CDR3 is 15 amino acids long. With 5 bases removed from V and 8 bases from J, the gap between germline ends came to 21 bases. The CDR3: CASSQTTPLQGGYTF. CDR3 DNA sequence: TGTGCCAGTAGTCAAACAACCCCGTTACAGGGAGGCTACACCTTC. Looking up the rest from reference TRBV19 and TRBJ1-2 gives the full variable domain: DGGITQSPKYLFRKEGQNVTLSCEQNLNHDAMYWYRQDPGQGLRLIYYSQIVNDFQKGDIAEGYSVSREKKESFPLTVTSAQKNPTAFYLCASSQTTPLQGGYTFGSGTRLTVV.

V usage is TRBV6-1 and J usage is TRBJ1-3, with D hard to call. Germline assignment: CDR1 MNHNS and CDR2 SASEGT. This CDR3 region has 14 residues. V was clipped by 6 bases and J by 0 bases, with 9 bases between them. Here the CDR3 reads CASRSPASGNTIYF. DNA of the CDR3: TGTGCCAGCAGGTCTCCAGCCTCTGGAAACACCATATATTTT.

V is TRBV20-1 and J is TRBJ1-3; D unresolved. CDR3 size: 12 residues. Germline V CDR1 and CDR2: DFQATT, SNEGSKA (reference sequence). V lost 2 bases and J lost 0, with 2 bases in between. CDR3 region: CSARRSGNTIYF. CDR3 DNA sequence: TGCAGTGCTAGACGCTCTGGAAACACCATATATTTT.

This clonotype has at least ten counts. The rearrangement joins TRBV20-1 to TRBJ2-1, with 10 positions matching TRBD2. Germline V lookup: CDR1 DFQATT, CDR2 SNEGSKA (reference sequence). Losses at the gene ends were 6 bases for V and 0 bases for J; bases not matched to a gene: 11. This CDR3 has 17 residues. The CDR3 sequence is CSATSTSGVSSYNEQFF. CDR3 in DNA: TGCAGTGCAACGTCAACTAGCGGGGTTAGCTCCTACAATGAGCAGTTCTTC.

This clonotype was seen many times. J is TRBJ2-3 and V is TRBV5-6; D unresolved. V lost 2 bases, J lost 2 bases, and 9 bases lay in between. The V gene's germline CDR1 is SGHDT and CDR2 YYEEEE. The CDR3 spans 14 residues. The CDR3 region has the DNA TGTGCCAGCAGCTTCCGGGTGATCACAGATACGCAGTATTTT. Protein: CASSFRVITDTQYF.

This clonotype was seen many times. V gene TRBV2 combines with J gene TRBJ2-2, with 8 bases fitting TRBD2. Germline assignment: CDR1 SNHLY and CDR2 FYNNEI. The CDR3 totals 15 residues. The V segment lost 7 bases and the J segment 5 bases; nucleotides outside the gene matches: 9. DNA of the CDR3: TGTGCCAGCACCATGAGCGGGAGTAGTACCGGGGAGCTGTTTTTT. Amino acid sequence: CASTMSGSSTGELFF.

This clonotype was detected ten times or more. The genes are TRBV5-1 and TRBJ2-5; 10 bases match TRBD1. Germline V CDR1 and CDR2: SGHRS, YFSETQ. The CDR3 has 15 amino acids. V was pared by 6 bases and J by 4 bases, with 9 bases of the junction left unmatched. The CDR3 loop reads CASTPPGQGRETQYF. The DNA for the CDR3 is TGCGCCAGCACCCCTCCGGGACAGGGGAGAGAGACCCAGTACTTC.

This clonotype has ten or more counts. The rearrangement joins TRBV7-9 to TRBJ2-3; a possible D gene is TRBD2 (5 bases). With 5 bases removed from V and 5 bases from J, the gap between germline ends came to 11 bases. In germline, CDR1 is SEHNR, CDR2 FQNEAQ (reference sequence). This CDR3 is built from 13 residues. The chain's CDR3 is CASSLTEGDTQYF. The CDR3 DNA is TGTGCCAGCAGCCTGACCGAGGGAGATACGCAGTATTTT. The full variable domain, rest sourced from reference TRBV7-9 and TRBJ2-3, is DTGVSQNPRHKITKRGQNVTFRCDPISEHNRLYWYRQTLGQGPEFLTYFQNEAQLEKSRLLSDRFSAERPKGSFSTLEIQRTEQGDSAMYLCASSLTEGDTQYFGPGTRLTVL.

There are many counts of this clonotype. This chain uses TRBV2 with TRBJ2-5; D not certain. Germline V gene sequence: CDR1 SNHLY, CDR2 FYNNEI. V lost 6 bases and J lost 2, with 4 bases in between. The CDR3 length is 11 residues. The CDR3 DNA reads as TGTGCCAGCAGGAATCAAGAGACCCAGTACTTC. Translating gives CASRNQETQYF.

Written as DNA, the CDR3 is TGTGCCAGCAGTGCCCCTTACACCGGGGAGCTGTTTTTT. Its protein product is CASSAPYTGELFF. The V gene is TRBV28, the J gene TRBJ2-2; no definite D call. V dropped 5 bases and J dropped 3 bases, with 7 bases sitting between them. CDR1 and CDR2 (germline): MDHEN, SYDVKM. The CDR3 spans 13 residues. Looking up the rest from reference TRBV28 and TRBJ2-2 gives the full variable domain: DVKVTQSSRYLVKRTGEKVFLECVQDMDHENMFWYRQDPGLGLRLIYFSYDVKMKEKGDIPEGYSVSREKKERFSLILESASTNQTSMYLCASSAPYTGELFFGEGSRLTVL.

The rearrangement uses TRBV7-2 and TRBJ2-7; D is unresolved. Deletions cut 8 bases from V and 5 bases from J, with 4 bases between. The CDR3 is 9 amino acids. CDR1 is SGHTA, CDR2 FQGNSA, per germline. In nucleotides, the CDR3 is TGTGCCAGCGCCAACGAGCAGTACTTC. It encodes CASANEQYF.

At least ten counts were recorded for this clonotype. CDR3 DNA: TGTGCCAGCAGTTACTCATACGGTGAGCAGTTCTTC. Its protein is CASSYSYGEQFF. The genes are TRBV6-5 and TRBJ2-1; no clear D. V was trimmed by 0 bases and J by 9 bases, leaving 6 bases between them. The CDR3 is 12 residues long. Per germline, CDR1 MNHEY and CDR2 SVGAGI.

This chain joins TRBV15 and TRBJ2-6; D is perhaps TRBD2 (6 bases). Per germline, CDR1 LNHNV and CDR2 YYDKDF (reference sequence). Trimming left V 5 bases short and J 0 bases short, with 23 bases between. This CDR3 has 20 amino acids. CDR3 nucleotide sequence: TGTGCCACCAGCCCCCCTTCCTTGAGGCGGGGCTCCTCTGGGGCCAACGTCCTGACTTTC. Amino acid sequence: CATSPPSLRRGSSGANVLTF.

There are many counts of this clonotype. The chain recombines TRBV28 with TRBJ2-7; 12 bases are shared with TRBD2. V lost 5 bases and J lost 2; bases outside the gene matches: 7. This CDR3 is 16 amino acids long. Germline V gene lookup returns CDR1 MDHEN and CDR2 SYDVKM. The CDR3 here is CASSRGLAGLPYEQYF. CDR3 nucleotides: TGTGCCAGCAGTCGGGGACTAGCGGGCCTTCCCTACGAGCAGTACTTC.

This clonotype was counted ten times or more. V gene TRBV20-1 combines with J gene TRBJ1-1; TRBD1 agrees at 7 bases. V gave up 3 bases and J gave up 3 bases; unmatched junction bases: 4. CDR1 and CDR2 from the germline V gene are DFQATT and SNEGSKA (reference sequence). This CDR3 has 13 amino acids. CDR3 bases: TGCAGTGCTAGTTCTGACAGGGACACTGAAGCTTTCTTT. Encoded protein: CSASSDRDTEAFF.

This clonotype was recorded many times. The chain has TRBV15 and TRBJ1-4; D might be TRBD1 (5 bases). CDR1 is LNHNV and CDR2 is YYDKDF in the germline V gene (reference sequence). The V end lost 3 bases, the J end lost 4 bases, and 12 bases lay between the germline ends. The CDR3 runs 15 residues. CDR3 region: CATSSLTDLNEKLFF. In nucleotides, the CDR3 is TGTGCCACCAGCAGCCTGACAGACCTTAATGAAAAACTGTTTTTT.

This clonotype was observed many times. A much larger clone differs by one base, so this may be a read error. The chain employs TRBV15 and TRBJ1-1; TRBD1 is a possible D gene (5 bases). V gave up 6 bases and J gave up 1 base, with 9 bases separating them. Germline V gives CDR1 LNHNV, CDR2 YYDKDF (reference sequence). The CDR3 loop spans 13 amino acids. This chain's CDR3 is CATSKDRNTEAFF. The CDR3 nucleotides read TGTGCCACCAGTAAAGACAGGAACACTGAAGCTTTCTTT.

The sample holds many counts of this clonotype. The chain couples TRBV5-6 to TRBJ1-2; possibly TRBD1 for D (6 bases). This CDR3 is 13 amino acids long. The germline V and J ends were trimmed by 3 bases and 4 bases, with 10 bases remaining between them. Germline V gene data show CDR1 as SGHDT and CDR2 as YYEEEE. The CDR3 protein is CASSSGQSYGYTF. As DNA, the CDR3 is TGTGCCAGCAGCTCCGGACAGAGCTATGGCTACACCTTC.

This clonotype was counted many times. J is TRBJ2-7 and V is TRBV19; D gene uncertain. The CDR3 runs 15 residues. In germline, CDR1 is LNHDA, CDR2 SQIVND (reference sequence). V was pared by 2 bases and J by 1 base, with 12 bases between. The DNA of the CDR3 is TGTGCCAGTAGTATATGGGCAGGCCAATCCTACGAGCAGTACTTC. Translation gives CASSIWAGQSYEQYF.